The entry below describes one TCR beta chain. The antigen remains undetermined. Germline V gene sequence: CDR1 GTSNPN, CDR2 SVGIG (reference sequence). The CDR3 covers 12 residues. The ends were cut back, 8 bases at V and 2 bases at J, with 12 bases in the middle. The data stem from a study of OX40 agonist ivuxolimab in advanced cancers. Study-wide context: Around 40% of patients had received prior checkpoint inhibitor therapy. Study-wide points: CD8+ T cells were the subset that, on average, had more expanded clones than CD4+. Partial responders at 0.1-3.0 mg/kg showed near-lowest clonal expansion.

Here immunoSEQ multiplex PCR was the method, and the copy in TCRdb shows in-frame clones only, minus some. Of 15,000 or so clones listed, roughly 84% are singletons. The gene calls are TRBV30 and TRBJ2-5; no clear D. The receptor comes from an adult with an advanced solid tumor such as melanoma, head and neck, liver or kidney cancer. The sequenced sample was CD4+ or CD8+ T cells sorted from blood, obtained in a trial of the OX40 agonist ivuxolimab. This CDR3 is CATLGVQETQYF. DNA of the CDR3: TGTGCCACCTTGGGTGTACAAGAGACCCAGTACTTC.